A single sample is the source of the 21 T cell receptor beta chains below, sequenced in a study of blood T cell repertoires in COVID-19. Using immunoSEQ multiplex PCR, the repertoire was profiled, and TCRdb retains in-frame clones only, with some absent. This table holds under 110,000 clones, under 90% found once. The material sequenced was peripheral blood. The source of these receptors is a woman aged 55-70 years with acute or convalescent COVID-19.

The V gene is TRBV19, the J gene TRBJ1-5, with D perhaps matching TRBD1 (6 bases). Trimming cost V 3 bases and J 3 bases, with 12 bases left between them. The CDR3 is 15 amino acids. Per germline, CDR1 LNHDA and CDR2 SQIVND (reference sequence). CDR3 sequence: CASSMDSSFNQPQHF. Here the CDR3 DNA reads TGTGCCAGTAGTATGGACAGTAGCTTCAATCAGCCCCAGCATTTT.

The CDR3 bases are TGTGCCAGCAGTCCCACAGGGGCCGGGGAGCTGTTTTTT. This encodes CASSPTGAGELFF. The J gene is TRBJ2-2, the V gene TRBV7-9, with 7 bases lining up with TRBD1. Germline V gene lookup returns CDR1 SEHNR and CDR2 FQNEAQ (reference sequence). Unmatched junction bases numbered 4, after V lost 6 bases and J lost 6 bases. The CDR3 contains 13 residues.

The chain carries TRBV7-9 and TRBJ1-1; D possibly corresponds to TRBD1 (6 bases). The CDR3 extends over 14 amino acids. CDR1 SEHNR and CDR2 FQNEAQ come from the germline V gene (reference sequence). Trimming left V 1 base short and J 2 bases short, with 8 bases between. CDR3 in DNA: TGTGCCAGCAGCTTAGGGACAGCAAACACTGAAGCTTTCTTT. It encodes CASSLGTANTEAFF.

This chain uses TRBV10-1 with TRBJ2-7; 9 positions match TRBD1. Per germline, CDR1 WNHNN and CDR2 SYGVQD (reference sequence). The CDR3 runs 12 residues. V was pared by 11 bases and J by 7 bases, with 9 bases of the junction left unmatched. The CDR3: CAGQQGAGEQYF. CDR3 DNA: TGCGCCGGTCAACAGGGGGCGGGGGAGCAGTACTTC.

This clone was recorded only once. This chain joins TRBV6-1 and TRBJ1-5; D may be TRBD1 (5 bases). Germline CDR1 MNHNS, CDR2 SASEGT. The CDR3 sequence is 15 residues long. V lost 0 bases to trimming and J lost 5 bases, with 11 bases between them. This CDR3 is CASSEAGGVDQPQHF. CDR3 sequence (DNA): TGTGCCAGCAGTGAAGCGGGGGGAGTCGATCAGCCCCAGCATTTT.

The rearrangement joins TRBV5-5 to TRBJ2-2, with 7 nucleotides matching TRBD2. Unmatched junction bases numbered 9, after V lost 3 bases and J lost 4 bases. The CDR3 spans 16 residues. The germline V gene has CDR1 SGHKS and CDR2 YYEKEE (reference sequence). CDR3 nucleotides: TGTGCCAGCAGCTCCCTGGGGGGGGAGGCCACCGGGGAGCTGTTTTTT. Protein sequence: CASSSLGGEATGELFF.

CDR3 DNA: TGTGCCAGCAGCTTACCTCGGACAGGGTACTCTGGGGCCAACGTCCTGACTTTC. Amino acid sequence: CASSLPRTGYSGANVLTF. The chain uses TRBV7-2 and TRBJ2-6; 8 positions agree with TRBD1. V gave up 2 bases and J gave up 0 bases; unmatched junction bases: 6. The CDR3 is made up of 18 amino acids. CDR1 and CDR2 from the germline V gene are SGHTA and FQGNSA.

J is TRBJ2-4 and V is TRBV18, with 8 bases fitting TRBD1. V was clipped by 3 bases and J by 1 base; unmatched bases: 8. The CDR3 totals 17 residues. From germline, CDR1 is KGHSH and CDR2 LQKENI. CDR3 sequence reads: CASSPAGGAVAKNIQYF. CDR3 nucleotide sequence: TGTGCCAGCTCACCGGCAGGGGGCGCGGTTGCCAAAAACATTCAGTACTTC.

V gene TRBV5-1 combines with J gene TRBJ1-1, with D maybe TRBD1 (6 bases). Trimming shortened V by 5 bases and J by 1 base, and 9 bases separated the two germline ends. The CDR3 has 13 amino acids. CDR1 and CDR2 from the germline V gene are SGHRS and YFSETQ. The CDR3 DNA reads TGCGCCAGCAGTAGACAGGAGAACACTGAAGCTTTCTTT. This translates into CASSRQENTEAFF.

The rearrangement joins TRBV27 to TRBJ2-1; weak D call: TRBD2 (6 bases). Trimming removed 2 bases from V and 2 bases from J, with 10 bases in between. Germline V gene sequence: CDR1 MNHEY, CDR2 SMNVEV (reference sequence). The CDR3 is made up of 15 amino acids. CDR3 nucleotides: TGTGCCAGCAGTTTAACGTGGACTACCTACAATGAGCAGTTCTTC. Its protein product is CASSLTWTTYNEQFF.

This clone appeared once. The chain carries TRBV10-3 and TRBJ1-2; unclear D gene. This CDR3 has 11 residues. Germline CDR1 reads ENHRY; CDR2 reads SYGVKD. The V end was cut by 3 bases, the J end by 8 bases, with 7 bases between. The CDR3 region is CAISDMGGYTF. CDR3 bases: TGTGCCATCAGTGACATGGGCGGCTACACCTTC.

V gene TRBV19 combines with J gene TRBJ1-4; no clear D gene. Trimming removed 4 bases at V and 5 bases at J, with 11 bases between. From germline, CDR1 is LNHDA and CDR2 SQIVND (reference sequence). CDR3 length equals 14 residues. CDR3 loop: CASSRAVHNEKLFF. As DNA, the CDR3 is TGTGCCAGTAGTAGGGCTGTTCACAATGAAAAACTGTTTTTT.

The rearrangement joins TRBV30 to TRBJ1-1; 7 bases agree with TRBD1. This CDR3 is 13 amino acids long. The germline V gene has CDR1 GTSNPN and CDR2 SVGIG (reference sequence). J lost 3 bases, V lost 8 bases, and 9 bases had no gene match. CDR3 coding DNA: TGTGCCCTACAGGGGACGGGGGACACTGAAGCTTTCTTT. Its translation: CALQGTGDTEAFF.

This chain connects TRBV5-5 to TRBJ2-2; D might be TRBD2 (5 bases). The length of the CDR3 is 16 residues. Trimming left V 4 bases short and J 3 bases short, with 16 bases between. Germline V gives CDR1 SGHKS, CDR2 YYEKEE (reference sequence). The CDR3 DNA follows: TGTGCCAGCAGCAAGGAGGTATCGGCTGACACCGGGGAGCTGTTTTTT. Translated: CASSKEVSADTGELFF.

This chain joins TRBV5-4 and TRBJ2-7, with 7 bases fitting TRBD2. The CDR3 runs 12 residues. Trimming cost V 2 bases and J 4 bases; bases outside gene matches: 0. The V gene's germline CDR1 is SGHNT and CDR2 YYREEE (reference sequence). The CDR3 is CASSFGGYEQYF. DNA of the CDR3: TGTGCCAGCAGCTTCGGGGGGTACGAGCAGTACTTC.

The chain uses TRBV7-3 and TRBJ1-2, with 9 positions matching TRBD1. Germline V gene data show CDR1 as SGHTA and CDR2 as FQGTGA. The ends lost 5 bases at V and 5 bases at J; junction bases unmatched: 9. The CDR3 length is 15 residues. In DNA form, the CDR3 reads TGTGCCAGCAGCCTAAGTACGACAGGGGGGTATGGCTACACCTTC. Translation: CASSLSTTGGYGYTF.

This clone was seen a handful of times. The gene calls are TRBV5-4 and TRBJ2-7; tentatively, D is TRBD1 (5 bases). CDR3 length equals 14 residues. In germline, CDR1 is SGHNT, CDR2 YYREEE (reference sequence). Deletions cut 0 bases from V and 0 bases from J, with 7 bases between. CDR3 sequence (DNA): TGTGCCAGCAGCTTGGAACAGGTCTCCTACGAGCAGTACTTC. This translates into CASSLEQVSYEQYF.

V gene TRBV29-1 combines with J gene TRBJ2-1; 11 nucleotides line up with TRBD2. Per germline, CDR1 SQVTM and CDR2 ANQGSEA. There are 14 residues in the CDR3. V gave up 6 bases and J gave up 5 bases; unmatched junction bases: 6. Here the CDR3 reads CSVPTSGSDNEQFF. CDR3 nucleotide sequence: TGCAGCGTCCCCACTAGCGGGAGCGACAATGAGCAGTTCTTC.

This chain uses TRBV6-6 with TRBJ1-2, with a possible D match to TRBD1 (6 bases). Germline lookup yields CDR1 MNHNY and CDR2 SVGAGI (reference sequence). This CDR3 has 14 residues. Deletions cut 3 bases from V and 6 bases from J, with 14 bases between. Written as DNA, the CDR3 is TGTGCCAGCAGTTATACTCAGGGGCCCCATGGCTACACCTTC. It translates to CASSYTQGPHGYTF.

V is TRBV5-1 and J is TRBJ1-2; D ambiguous. This CDR3 has 13 amino acids. Germline assignment: CDR1 SGHRS and CDR2 YFSETQ. V lost 4 bases and J lost 6, with 13 bases in between. This CDR3 is CASSLGIQDGYTF. CDR3 sequence (DNA): TGCGCCAGCAGCCTCGGAATTCAGGATGGCTACACCTTC.

The genes are TRBV18 and TRBJ1-1, with a weak D call TRBD1 (5 bases). This CDR3 spans 14 amino acids. Deletions cut 2 bases from V and 6 bases from J, with 13 bases between. The V gene's germline CDR1 is KGHSH and CDR2 LQKENI. The CDR3 region has the DNA TGTGCCAGCTCACCAGGCGGGGGAGGGTCTGAAGCTTTCTTT. Translation: CASSPGGGGSEAFF.